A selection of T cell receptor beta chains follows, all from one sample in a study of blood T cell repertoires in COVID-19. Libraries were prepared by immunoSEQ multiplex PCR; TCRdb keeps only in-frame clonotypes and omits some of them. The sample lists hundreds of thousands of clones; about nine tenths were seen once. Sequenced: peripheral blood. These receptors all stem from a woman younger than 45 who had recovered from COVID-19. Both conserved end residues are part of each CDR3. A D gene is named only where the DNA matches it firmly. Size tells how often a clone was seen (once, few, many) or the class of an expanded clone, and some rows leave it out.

CASSGIQGTTSSYEQYF	TGTGCCAGCAGCGGAATTCAAGGGACTACGAGCTCCTACGAGCAGTACTTC	TRBD2	NA	TRBV5-6	TRBJ2-7
CASSSKPTGFNSPLHF	TGTGCCAGCAGTTCAAAACCCACAGGGTTTAATTCACCCCTCCACTTT	NA	few	TRBV6-5	TRBJ1-6
CASSERGNGYTF	TGTGCCAGCAGTGAAAGGGGGAATGGCTACACCTTC	NA	NA	TRBV6-1	TRBJ1-2
CASSLGVAGGNTEAFF	TGTGCCAGCAGCTTAGGGGTGGCAGGGGGGAACACTGAAGCTTTCTTT	TRBD1	NA	TRBV11-2	TRBJ1-1
CASSQGTNTEAFF	TGTGCCAGCAGCCAGGGTACGAACACTGAAGCTTTCTTT	NA	NA	TRBV6-5	TRBJ1-1
CASSYSGTGVYGYTF	TGTGCCAGCAGTTACTCCGGGACAGGTGTTTATGGCTACACCTTC	TRBD1	NA	TRBV6-2/TRBV6-3	TRBJ1-2
CASSVGQGSRGYGYTF	TGCGCCAGCAGCGTGGGACAGGGGTCCCGGGGCTATGGCTACACCTTC	TRBD1	once	TRBV5-1	TRBJ1-2
CASSEVGTGGSTNEKLFF	TGTGCCAGCAGTGAAGTCGGGACAGGGGGCTCTACTAATGAAAAACTGTTTTTT	TRBD1	NA	TRBV2	TRBJ1-4
CATFSGQGWYEQYF	TGTGCCACCTTTTCGGGACAGGGGTGGTACGAGCAGTACTTC	TRBD1	NA	TRBV2	TRBJ2-7
CASSQWTSGPDTQYF	TGTGCCAGCAGCCAATGGACTAGCGGGCCAGATACGCAGTATTTT	TRBD2	NA	TRBV5-4	TRBJ2-3
CASSAGQGLPLTF	TGTGCCAGCAGTGCCGGACAGGGCCTCCCGCTCACCTTC	TRBD1	NA	TRBV25-1	TRBJ1-2
CASSQGQGPVGTEAFF	TGCGCCAGCAGCCAAGGACAGGGCCCGGTTGGAACTGAAGCTTTCTTT	TRBD1	NA	TRBV4-1	TRBJ1-1
CASSRRTDIGNTIYF	TGTGCCAGCAGTCGTAGGACAGATATTGGAAACACCATATATTTT	NA	NA	TRBV6-5	TRBJ1-3
CASSQEVDRGTETQYF	TGTGCCAGCAGCCAAGAAGTGGACAGGGGTACGGAGACCCAGTACTTC	TRBD1	NA	TRBV3-1/TRBV3-2	TRBJ2-5
CASSEGGPYGYTF	TGTGCCAGCAGTGAAGGGGGGCCCTATGGCTACACCTTC	NA	NA	TRBV2	TRBJ1-2
CASSWSGVNYEQYF	TGCGCCAGCAGCTGGTCAGGGGTGAACTACGAGCAGTACTTC	NA	NA	TRBV5-1	TRBJ2-7
CASSLSNQPQHF	TGTGCCAGCAGTCTTAGCAATCAGCCCCAGCATTTT	NA	NA	TRBV7-9	TRBJ1-5
CASSYAAGYTEAFF	TGTGCCAGCAGTTACGCGGCAGGGTACACTGAAGCTTTCTTT	NA	NA	TRBV6-5	TRBJ1-1
CASSLYRDGYTF	TGTGCCAGCAGTCTTTACAGGGACGGCTACACCTTC	NA	NA	TRBV12-3/TRBV12-4	TRBJ1-2
CASSFRGSDGYTF	TGTGCCAGCAGTTTCAGGGGATCGGATGGCTACACCTTC	NA	NA	TRBV28	TRBJ1-2
CASSTEAGTGNSGANVLTF	TGTGCCAGCAGCACAGAAGCCGGGACAGGGAACTCTGGGGCCAACGTCCTGACTTTC	TRBD1	NA	TRBV9	TRBJ2-6
CSAYDRANQHF	TGCAGTGCTTATGACAGGGCGAACCAGCATTTT	TRBD1	NA	TRBV20-1	TRBJ1-5
CATSDDVMASGGYNEQFF	TGTGCCACCAGTGATGACGTGATGGCTAGCGGGGGTTACAATGAGCAGTTCTTC	TRBD2	few	TRBV24-1	TRBJ2-1
CASSQDNPTYEQYF	TGCGCCAGCAGCCAAGATAATCCTACCTACGAGCAGTACTTC	NA	NA	TRBV4-1	TRBJ2-7
CASSQPDTYEQYF	TGCGCCAGCAGCCAACCAGACACCTACGAGCAGTACTTC	NA	NA	TRBV4-1	TRBJ2-7
CASSPDRGYGYTF	TGTGCCAGCAGCCCGGACAGGGGCTATGGCTACACCTTC	TRBD1	NA	TRBV28	TRBJ1-2
CSASEGAKLYEQYF	TGCAGTGCTAGTGAGGGGGCGAAACTCTACGAGCAGTACTTC	TRBD1	NA	TRBV20-1	TRBJ2-7
CAWRPQDSTNSPLHF	TGTGCCTGGAGACCTCAGGACAGCACGAATTCACCCCTCCACTTT	NA	NA	TRBV30	TRBJ1-6
CASSQVRRWGTDTQYF	TGTGCCAGCAGCCAAGTTAGGCGGTGGGGCACAGATACGCAGTATTTT	NA	NA	TRBV3-1/TRBV3-2	TRBJ2-3
CASSSSTGFLGDEQFF	TGTGCCAGCAGCTCTAGTACAGGGTTTCTTGGGGATGAGCAGTTCTTC	NA	NA	TRBV7-8	TRBJ2-1
CASSSPGELFF	TGTGCCAGCAGCTCCCCCGGGGAGCTGTTTTTT	NA	NA	TRBV2	TRBJ2-2
CATSETGGGGDTQYF	TGTGCCACCAGTGAGACAGGGGGCGGTGGAGATACGCAGTATTTT	TRBD1	NA	TRBV24-1	TRBJ2-3
CASSPGTGFNEQFF	TGTGCCAGCAGCCCCGGTACGGGGTTCAATGAGCAGTTCTTC	NA	NA	TRBV3-1/TRBV3-2	TRBJ2-1
CASSEFATNEKLFF	TGTGCCAGCAGCGAGTTCGCGACTAATGAAAAACTGTTTTTT	NA	NA	TRBV27	TRBJ1-4
CASSLGSPAYTDTQYF	TGTGCCAGCAGTTTAGGTAGCCCTGCCTACACAGATACGCAGTATTTT	NA	NA	TRBV28	TRBJ2-3
CASSFTSGLAEETQYF	TGCGCCAGCAGCTTTACTTCCGGACTAGCGGAAGAGACCCAGTACTTC	TRBD2	once	TRBV5-1	TRBJ2-5
CASSHDLGGSGNTIYF	TGTGCCAGCAGCCACGACCTCGGCGGCTCTGGAAACACCATATATTTT	NA	NA	TRBV5-4	TRBJ1-3
CASSLSFDSYGYTF	TGTGCCAGCAGTTTATCCTTTGACAGCTATGGCTACACCTTC	NA	NA	TRBV27	TRBJ1-2
CASRTLGGNSPLHF	TGTGCCAGCAGGACCCTAGGCGGCAATTCACCCCTCCACTTT	NA	NA	TRBV27	TRBJ1-6
CASRPQGPLNYGYTF	TGTGCCAGCAGACCTCAGGGTCCCCTTAACTATGGCTACACCTTC	NA	NA	TRBV28	TRBJ1-2
CASSQTGEDNEKLFF	TGCGCCAGCAGCCAAACAGGGGAAGACAATGAAAAACTGTTTTTT	TRBD1	NA	TRBV4-3	TRBJ1-4
CSARLGNEQFF	TGCAGTGCTAGACTCGGTAATGAGCAGTTCTTC	NA	NA	TRBV20-1	TRBJ2-1
CATSDSVAGGSSYNEQFF	TGTGCCACCAGTGATTCGGTAGCGGGGGGTTCTTCCTACAATGAGCAGTTCTTC	TRBD2	once	TRBV24-1	TRBJ2-1
CASSQDAGATDTQYF	TGCGCCAGCAGCCAAGATGCGGGGGCCACAGATACGCAGTATTTT	NA	NA	TRBV4-1	TRBJ2-3
CASKRTGGNTGELFF	TGTGCCAGCAAAAGGACAGGGGGCAACACCGGGGAGCTGTTTTTT	TRBD1	NA	TRBV2	TRBJ2-2
CASRIGARSNQPQHF	TGTGCCAGCAGGATAGGGGCGCGTAGCAATCAGCCCCAGCATTTT	NA	NA	TRBV6-5	TRBJ1-5
CASTRLLAGATDTQYF	TGTGCCTCAACTCGCTTACTAGCGGGTGCCACAGATACGCAGTATTTT	TRBD2	once	TRBV5-8	TRBJ2-3
CASSSYPMTETQYF	TGTGCCAGCAGCTCATACCCAATGACGGAGACGCAGTATTTT	NA	once	TRBV11-3	TRBJ2-3
CASSRDRGDTIYF	TGTGCCAGCAGCCGTGACAGGGGAGACACCATATATTTT	TRBD1	once	TRBV9	TRBJ1-3
CASSLSPEETQYF	TGCGCCAGCAGCTTGTCTCCGGAAGAGACCCAGTACTTC	NA	NA	TRBV5-1	TRBJ2-5
CTSSQDPGGNDQPQHF	TGCACCAGCAGCCAAGATCCAGGGGGCAACGATCAGCCCCAGCATTTT	NA	NA	TRBV1	TRBJ1-5